The 24 T cell receptor beta chains given below trace back to one sample, sequenced in a study of shared clonotypes between healthy human individuals (dated by TCRdb to the early 2020s). Library prep was done by the immunoSEQ multiplex PCR assay. TCRdb took this table from immuneACCESS and kept in-frame rearrangements with V and J called. Such tables lack part of the clones; where checked against another copy, unresolved V genes explain under half of the gap, and the rest is unexplained. The sample table shows around 450,000 clones, and 75% to 85% are seen once. The ten largest clones represent about 13% of the sample. Material: PBMCs. The receptors shown here come from a woman aged 40-49 years in good health. Some clones in this sample may be carry-over from other donors' samples.

The V call is TRBV28, the J call TRBJ1-5; tentatively, D is TRBD1 (5 bases). Germline CDR1 and CDR2: MDHEN and SYDVKM. The CDR3 loop spans 17 amino acids. Trimming stripped 11 bases from V and 0 bases from J, with 23 bases between. DNA of the CDR3: TGTGCCGTGGAGGGACCGCAAGGCCCGTATAGCAATCAGCCCCAGCATTTT. This gives the protein CAVEGPQGPYSNQPQHF.

The chain joins TRBV28 to TRBJ2-5; D is tentatively TRBD1 or TRBD2 (5 bases each). V lost 4 bases, J lost 5 bases, and 8 bases lay in between. Germline V gives CDR1 MDHEN, CDR2 SYDVKM. The length of the CDR3 is 12 residues. CDR3 protein: CASSSGTETQYF. The CDR3 nucleotides are TGTGCCAGCAGTTCGGGGACGGAGACCCAGTACTTC.

The rearrangement joins TRBV19 to TRBJ1-5; D call uncertain. CDR1 LNHDA and CDR2 SQIVND come from the germline V gene (reference sequence). With 3 bases removed from V and 6 bases from J, the gap between germline ends came to 15 bases. This CDR3 is built from 15 residues. CDR3 region: CASSIVSGSGQPQHF. The DNA for the CDR3 is TGTGCCAGTAGTATCGTTTCGGGTTCGGGTCAGCCCCAGCATTTT.

This chain joins TRBV28 and TRBJ2-3, with a tentative D call TRBD2 (7 bases). V was cut by 7 bases and J by 2 bases, with 16 bases left in between. The CDR3 sequence is 15 residues long. Per the germline V gene, CDR1 is MDHEN and CDR2 is SYDVKM. The CDR3 coding sequence is TGTGCCAGCAAGAGGGGGAGGGGATTCACAGATACGCAGTATTTT. It is translated as CASKRGRGFTDTQYF.

This clone was counted only a few times. The V gene is TRBV2, the J gene TRBJ2-7; tentative D call: TRBD1 (6 bases). The CDR3 runs to 13 residues. Germline CDR1 and CDR2: SNHLY and FYNNEI. Trimming left V 10 bases short and J 7 bases short, with 20 bases between. The CDR3 bases are TGTGCCACCCAACACGAGACAGGCTGGGAGCAGTACTTC. This codes for CATQHETGWEQYF.

The chain uses TRBV7-9 and TRBJ1-1, with 9 bases that match TRBD1. CDR1 and CDR2 (germline): SEHNR, FQNEAQ (reference sequence). J lost 5 bases, V lost 3 bases, and 4 bases had no gene match. The CDR3 runs 14 residues. The CDR3 DNA reads TGTGCCAGCAGCTTCGGAGACAGGGGGACTGAAGCTTTCTTT. It yields the protein CASSFGDRGTEAFF.

This clone was observed once. The chain combines TRBV10-3 with TRBJ2-5, with a weak D call TRBD1 (6 bases). The CDR3 is 15 amino acids. Trimming stripped 10 bases from V and 0 bases from J, with 18 bases between. The germline gives CDR1 ENHRY, CDR2 SYGVKD. The CDR3 sequence: CATKEGVTYQETQYF. DNA for the CDR3: TGTGCCACCAAAGAGGGGGTTACGTACCAAGAGACCCAGTACTTC.

The chain is built from TRBV11-3 and TRBJ2-1; D possibly uses TRBD1 or TRBD2 (5 bases each). The germline V and J ends were trimmed by 3 bases and 3 bases, with 9 bases remaining between them. Germline V gene sequence: CDR1 SGHNT, CDR2 YENEEA. The CDR3 has 14 residues. CDR3 in DNA: TGTGCCAGCAGCTTCGAGGGGCGCTACAATGAGCAGTTCTTC. Protein sequence: CASSFEGRYNEQFF.

V usage is TRBV5-1 and J usage is TRBJ2-6; D call uncertain. CDR1 and CDR2 from the germline V gene are SGHRS and YFSETQ. The CDR3 has 14 amino acids. With 8 bases removed from V and 4 bases from J, the gap between germline ends came to 13 bases. CDR3 sequence: CARTTLWGANVLTF. Here the CDR3 DNA reads TGCGCCAGAACCACCCTCTGGGGGGCCAACGTCCTGACTTTC. Supplemented by reference TRBV5-1 and TRBJ2-6, the full variable domain reads KAGVTQTPRYLIKTRGQQVTLSCSPISGHRSVSWYQQTPGQGLQFLFEYFSETQRNKGNFPGRFSGRQFSNSRSEMNVSTLELGDSALYLCARTTLWGANVLTFGAGSRLTVL.

This clone appeared once. The chain employs TRBV28 and TRBJ2-3; the match to TRBD2 covers 12 bases. Germline values: CDR1 MDHEN, CDR2 SYDVKM. The CDR3 has 16 amino acids. Germline trimming cut 2 bases from V and 3 bases from J; bases unmatched to any gene: 3. CDR3 DNA: TGTGCCAGCAGTTTAGGGCTAGCGGGAGGGACAGATACGCAGTATTTT. Protein sequence: CASSLGLAGGTDTQYF.

The CDR3 loop is CASSSGSGTDTQYF. The CDR3 DNA is TGCGCCAGCAGTAGCGGGAGCGGCACAGATACGCAGTATTTT. J is TRBJ2-3 and V is TRBV10-1, with 8 bases that match TRBD2. The length of the CDR3 is 14 residues. CDR1 and CDR2 from the germline V gene are WNHNN and SYGVQD (reference sequence). Germline trimming cut 5 bases from V and 1 base from J; bases unmatched to any gene: 2.

The rearrangement links TRBV4-3 to TRBJ2-7; D may be TRBD1 (6 bases). Germline V gives CDR1 LGHNA, CDR2 YSLEER. The V gene lost 4 bases and the J gene lost 0 bases, with 7 bases spanning the gap. The CDR3 length is 13 residues. CDR3 sequence reads: CASSPQGSYEQYF. Here the CDR3 DNA reads TGCGCCAGCAGCCCACAGGGCTCCTACGAGCAGTACTTC.

The rearrangement joins TRBV18 to TRBJ1-2; the match to TRBD1 covers 8 bases. Trimming cost V 2 bases and J 4 bases; bases outside gene matches: 6. This CDR3 comprises 15 residues. Per the germline V gene, CDR1 is KGHSH and CDR2 is LQKENI. For the CDR3, the DNA is TGTGCCAGCTCACCAGAGCGACAGGGGATCTATGGCTACACCTTC. It is translated as CASSPERQGIYGYTF.

V gene TRBV9 combines with J gene TRBJ2-7; TRBD2 matches 7 bases. V shed 0 bases and J 3 bases; nucleotides not matched to a gene: 6. Germline loops: CDR1 SGDLS, CDR2 YYNGEE. There are 15 residues in the CDR3. Here the CDR3 DNA reads TGTGCCAGCAGCGTAGAGGCTAGCGGACACTACGAGCAGTACTTC. Translating gives CASSVEASGHYEQYF.

The chain recombines TRBV9 with TRBJ2-4; a weak D match, TRBD2 (7 bases). The CDR3 extends over 15 amino acids. V lost 5 bases and J lost 3, with 15 bases in between. Germline V CDR1 and CDR2: SGDLS, YYNGEE. CDR3 sequence (DNA): TGTGCCAGCAGGGAGGGGGGGAAAGGCAAAAACATTCAGTACTTC. Its protein product is CASREGGKGKNIQYF.

This rearrangement joins TRBV14 to TRBJ2-1; 7 nucleotides match TRBD2. Germline-derived CDR1 and CDR2 are SGHDN and FVKESK. The ends lost 7 bases at V and 8 bases at J; junction bases unmatched: 11. This CDR3 region has 14 residues. In nucleotides, the CDR3 is TGTGCCAGCACAAGGCGGGAGTTAGCGGATGAGCAGTTCTTC. Its protein is CASTRRELADEQFF.

The V gene is TRBV15, the J gene TRBJ1-5, with D unresolved. This CDR3 has 15 amino acids. V was trimmed by 0 bases and J by 5 bases, leaving 11 bases between them. Germline V gene sequence: CDR1 LNHNV, CDR2 YYDKDF (reference sequence). The CDR3 DNA follows: TGTGCCACCAGCAGAGATTATGTGGTAGATCAGCCCCAGCATTTT. As protein: CATSRDYVVDQPQHF. Full variable domain (remainder filled in from reference TRBV15 and TRBJ1-5): DAMVIQNPRYQVTQFGKPVTLSCSQTLNHNVMYWYQQKSSQAPKLLFHYYDKDFNNEADTPDNFQSRRPNTSFCFLDIRSPGLGDTAMYLCATSRDYVVDQPQHFGDGTRLSIL.

V is TRBV21-1 and J is TRBJ2-2; no DNA check was done on the table's D call, TRBD1. TRBV21-1 has pseudogene status. The CDR3 covers 14 residues. The DNA for the CDR3 is TGTGCCAGTTGGACAGGGGTTAACACCGGGGAGCTGTTTTTT. Its protein is CASWTGVNTGELFF.

This chain connects TRBV5-4 to TRBJ2-7, with a weak D call TRBD2 (6 bases). The V gene lost 2 bases and the J gene lost 4 bases, with 16 bases spanning the gap. From germline, CDR1 is SGHNT and CDR2 YYREEE (reference sequence). This CDR3 contains 15 residues. This CDR3 is CASSLGTGDWYEQYF. The DNA for the CDR3 is TGTGCCAGCAGCTTAGGGACGGGGGATTGGTACGAGCAGTACTTC.

The chain carries TRBV28 and TRBJ2-1; 8 bases fit TRBD2. Germline loops: CDR1 MDHEN, CDR2 SYDVKM. The CDR3 extends over 16 amino acids. The ends lost 2 bases at V and 5 bases at J; junction bases unmatched: 8. The CDR3: CASSLAGRARNNEQFF. CDR3 sequence (DNA): TGTGCCAGCAGTTTAGCCGGGAGGGCGAGGAACAATGAGCAGTTCTTC.

As regards this clone: Other nucleotide sequences in the sample specify the same CDR3. The chain links TRBV7-2 to TRBJ2-7, with 8 bases lining up with TRBD2. The CDR3 has 14 residues. From germline, CDR1 is SGHTA and CDR2 FQGNSA. J gave up 0 bases and V 3 bases, and 1 base lay outside the gene matches. CDR3 in amino acids: CASSFTSGSYEQYF. For the CDR3, the DNA is TGTGCCAGCAGCTTCACTAGCGGCTCCTACGAGCAGTACTTC. The complete variable domain, with remaining parts taken from reference TRBV7-2 and TRBJ2-7, reads GAGVSQSPSNKVTEKGKDVELRCDPISGHTALYWYRQSLGQGLEFLIYFQGNSAPDKSGLPSDRFSAERTGGSVSTLTIQRTQQEDSAVYLCASSFTSGSYEQYFGPGTRLTVT.

This clone has only one observation. The gene calls are TRBV5-4 and TRBJ1-6; D not resolved. Germline V lookup: CDR1 SGHNT, CDR2 YYREEE (reference sequence). The length of the CDR3 is 17 residues. V was pared by 0 bases and J by 0 bases, with 10 bases between. The CDR3 region is CASSLDYTSSYNSPLHF. The CDR3 nucleotides read TGTGCCAGCAGCTTGGATTACACGAGCTCCTATAATTCACCCCTCCACTTT.

This chain links TRBV19 with TRBJ2-7, with D possibly being TRBD2 (7 bases). Deletions cut 3 bases from V and 2 bases from J, with 14 bases between. The CDR3 covers 15 residues. Germline loops: CDR1 LNHDA, CDR2 SQIVND (reference sequence). The CDR3 DNA reads TGTGCCAGTAGTATCGGCAGCGGGGACACCTACGAGCAGTACTTC. As protein: CASSIGSGDTYEQYF.

This chain uses TRBV27 with TRBJ2-1; 11 positions match TRBD2. V trimming: 6 bases; J trimming: 4 bases; junction bases outside the gene matches: 8. The CDR3 runs 16 residues. CDR1 MNHEY and CDR2 SMNVEV come from the germline V gene (reference sequence). CDR3 protein: CASRLAGALVYNEQFF. The CDR3 coding sequence is TGTGCCAGCAGACTAGCGGGAGCCCTCGTTTACAATGAGCAGTTCTTC.